This TCR beta chain was found in a study of technical replicates of blood from a handful of donors. CDR3 length equals 18 residues. The V segment lost 0 bases and the J segment 6 bases; nucleotides outside the gene matches: 12. Germline lookup yields CDR1 SGHRS and CDR2 YFSETQ. Method: immunoSEQ multiplex PCR; TCRdb's copy keeps in-frame clones and lacks some. The sample yields about 16,000 clones, roughly 86% seen once. The source material was PBMCs. The rearrangement uses TRBV5-1 and TRBJ2-1; TRBD2 matches 10 bases. The source is a human donor in good health. Here the CDR3 DNA reads TGCGCCAGCAGCTTGGTTGGGTGGCTAGCGGGAGTTATCAATGAGCAGTTCTTC. This gives the protein CASSLVGWLAGVINEQFF.